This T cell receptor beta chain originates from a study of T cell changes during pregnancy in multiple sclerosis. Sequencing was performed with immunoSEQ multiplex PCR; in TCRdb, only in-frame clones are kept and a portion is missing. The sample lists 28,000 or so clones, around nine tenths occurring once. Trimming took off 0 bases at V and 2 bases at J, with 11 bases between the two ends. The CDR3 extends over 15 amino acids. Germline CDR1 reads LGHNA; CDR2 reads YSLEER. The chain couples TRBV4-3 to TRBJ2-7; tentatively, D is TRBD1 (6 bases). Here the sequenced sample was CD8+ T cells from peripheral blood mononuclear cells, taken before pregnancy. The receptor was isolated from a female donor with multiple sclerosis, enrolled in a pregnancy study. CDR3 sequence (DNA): TGCGCCAGCAGCCAAGATCCCCAGGGGCCCTACGAGCAGTACTTC. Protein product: CASSQDPQGPYEQYF.